What follows are 27 T cell receptor beta chains derived from one specimen sequenced in a study of regulatory T cells in long-lasting Graves disease. Relying on iRepertoire HTBI primers and Arm-PCR of CDR3 regions, the team built TCR beta libraries. TCRdb used MiXCR to reprocess the multiplex PCR reads, holding one entry per CDR3 protein. There are about 430,000 distinct CDR3 sequences in the sample; 14% to 15% occur only once, and about 7.8% lies in the top ten. Time point described: newly diagnosed GD, antithyroid drugs for less than 3 months. Following extraction of RNA from PBMCs, that RNA was used to make the TCR library. Another study also made use of these data, one on T cells in Graves' hyperthyroidism and ophthalmopathy.

Sequenced material: peripheral blood mononuclear cells (PBMCs), taken at new diagnosis, from a patient treated with antithyroid drugs. These receptors came from a woman aged 40 to 50 with Graves disease.

The chain is built from TRBV5-6 and TRBJ2-4; D is perhaps TRBD1 (6 bases). The V gene's germline CDR1 is SGHDT and CDR2 YYEEEE. V was pared by 4 bases and J by 0 bases, with 17 bases between. This CDR3 region has 17 residues. The CDR3 here is CASSAAHRDLAKNIQYF. In DNA form, the CDR3 reads TGTGCCAGCAGCGCAGCCCACAGGGATCTAGCCAAAAACATTCAGTACTTC.

This clonotype was counted ten times or more. J is TRBJ2-1 and V is TRBV7-9; 7 bases align to TRBD2. V was clipped by 0 bases and J by 5 bases; unmatched bases: 7. CDR1 and CDR2 (germline): SEHNR, FQNEAQ (reference sequence). There are 16 residues in the CDR3. The CDR3 nucleotides read TGTGCCAGCAGCTTAGCCGGGGGGTCTAGGCACAATGAGCAGTTCTTC. It translates to CASSLAGGSRHNEQFF.

This clonotype has at least ten counts. DNA for the CDR3: TGTGCCAGCAGTCCCTCGGGGGGGGGATCCTACGAGCAGTACTTC. This translates into CASSPSGGGSYEQYF. The chain recombines TRBV27 with TRBJ2-7, with 8 bases fitting TRBD2. The V and J ends lost 5 bases and 1 base, in that order; junction bases with no gene match: 7. The CDR3 has 15 amino acids. The germline gives CDR1 MNHEY, CDR2 SMNVEV (reference sequence).

This clonotype was detected only a few times. The CDR3 loop reads CASSVSRGTSSVPGELFF. The DNA of the CDR3 is TGTGCCAGCAGTGTCTCCCGCGGGACTAGCTCCGTCCCCGGGGAGCTGTTTTTT. The rearrangement links TRBV6-1 to TRBJ2-2; TRBD2 aligns across 9 bases. With V trimmed by 4 bases and J by 6 bases, 15 bases remained unmatched. Germline V gene data show CDR1 as MNHNS and CDR2 as SASEGT. The CDR3 length is 18 residues.

There are many counts of this clonotype. CDR3 loop: CASSQEGWEQSSEAFF. The DNA for the CDR3 is TGTGCCAGCAGCCAAGAGGGATGGGAACAATCCTCTGAAGCTTTCTTT. The rearrangement uses TRBV3-1 and TRBJ1-1; no firm D call. The germline V gene has CDR1 LGHDT and CDR2 YNNKEL (reference sequence). The ends were cut back, 0 bases at V and 6 bases at J, with 17 bases in the middle. This CDR3 spans 16 amino acids.

This clonotype was seen at least ten times. The genes are TRBV27 and TRBJ2-3; D not certain. Germline V gene sequence: CDR1 MNHEY, CDR2 SMNVEV (reference sequence). V lost 4 bases to trimming and J lost 0 bases, with 8 bases between them. The CDR3 sequence is 14 residues long. In DNA, the CDR3 is TGTGCCAGCAGTTCCGGCCCTAGCACAGATACGCAGTATTTT. This gives the protein CASSSGPSTDTQYF.

There are many counts of this clonotype. This chain links TRBV10-3 with TRBJ2-1; D gene unclear. The germline V gene has CDR1 ENHRY and CDR2 SYGVKD. The CDR3 extends over 16 amino acids. V lost 0 bases and J 5 bases, leaving 14 bases between the germline ends. In nucleotides, the CDR3 is TGTGCCATCAGTGAGTCGGGTCAGACTCAACACAATGAGCAGTTCTTC. Its protein product is CAISESGQTQHNEQFF.

The V gene is TRBV7-2, the J gene TRBJ2-5, with 7 nucleotides matching TRBD1. J gave up 2 bases and V 5 bases, and 11 bases lay outside the gene matches. This CDR3 is built from 16 residues. Per germline, CDR1 SGHTA and CDR2 FQGNSA. CDR3 coding DNA: TGTGCCAGCAGCGACCACCGGGACAGACAACAAGAGACCCAGTACTTC. Translating gives CASSDHRDRQQETQYF.

The table lists this clonotype with many counts. In DNA form, the CDR3 reads TGTGCCAGCGGCGGACTAGCGGTCTCCTACAATGAGCAGTTCTTC. Encoded protein: CASGGLAVSYNEQFF. The rearrangement joins TRBV7-8 to TRBJ2-1; the match to TRBD2 covers 10 bases. Germline lookup yields CDR1 SGHVS and CDR2 FQNEAQ. This CDR3 is 15 amino acids long. The junction had 4 bases not matched to a gene; V was cut back by 8 bases and J by 0 bases.

This clonotype came up many times. The chain couples TRBV11-2 to TRBJ2-1, with 11 nucleotides matching TRBD2. CDR3 length equals 20 residues. Per germline, CDR1 SGHAT and CDR2 FQNNGV. V dropped 4 bases and J dropped 0; count of bases not matched to a gene: 14. CDR3 loop: CASSYPSGLAASSSYNEQFF. CDR3 nucleotide sequence: TGTGCCAGCAGCTATCCATCGGGACTAGCGGCCTCGAGCTCCTACAATGAGCAGTTCTTC. Supplemented by reference TRBV11-2 and TRBJ2-1, the full variable domain reads EAGVAQSPRYKIIEKRQSVAFWCNPISGHATLYWYQQILGQGPKLLIQFQNNGVVDDSQLPKDRFSAERLKGVDSTLKIQPAKLEDSAVYLCASSYPSGLAASSSYNEQFFGPGTRLTVL.

The sample holds many counts of this clonotype. The J gene is TRBJ2-2, the V gene TRBV5-5; unclear D gene. The CDR3 covers 15 residues. V lost 4 bases and J lost 1, with 11 bases in between. The germline V gene encodes CDR1 SGHKS and CDR2 YYEKEE (reference sequence). In DNA, the CDR3 is TGTGCCAGCAGCCCCCTCGGATGGAACACCGGGGAGCTGTTTTTT. It is translated as CASSPLGWNTGELFF.

Only a few counts were recorded for this clonotype. This rearrangement joins TRBV6-2 or TRBV6-3 to TRBJ2-3; D is perhaps TRBD1 or TRBD2 (5 bases each). V lost 1 base and J lost 3, with 14 bases in between. Germline V CDR1 and CDR2: MNHEY, SVGEGT. The CDR3 is made up of 16 amino acids. The CDR3 reads CASSYLGPLGTDTQYF. CDR3 DNA: TGTGCCAGCAGTTACTTGGGACCACTGGGAACAGATACGCAGTATTTT.

This clonotype was seen at least ten times. The V gene is TRBV6-1, the J gene TRBJ1-1, with D possibly being TRBD1 (5 bases). The ends were cut back, 4 bases at V and 0 bases at J, with 9 bases in the middle. The CDR3 sequence is 14 residues long. Per germline, CDR1 MNHNS and CDR2 SASEGT. Here the CDR3 reads CASSGARVNTEAFF. The CDR3 DNA sequence: TGTGCCAGCAGTGGGGCCAGGGTGAACACTGAAGCTTTCTTT.

V usage is TRBV20-1 and J usage is TRBJ2-3, with 8 nucleotides matching TRBD2. Germline CDR1 DFQATT, CDR2 SNEGSKA (reference sequence). This CDR3 contains 15 residues. V shed 3 bases, J shed 2 bases, and the junction held 7 bases outside the gene matches. The CDR3: CSASAPGGPTDTQYF. CDR3 coding DNA: TGCAGTGCTAGCGCGCCGGGAGGGCCCACAGATACGCAGTATTTT.

In regard to this clonotype: A far larger clone is only one base removed, so a read error is likely. The genes are TRBV6-2 or TRBV6-3 and TRBJ1-1; a possible D gene is TRBD1 (5 bases). The V end lost 6 bases, the J end lost 1 base, and 15 bases lay between the germline ends. Germline CDR1 is MNHEY and CDR2 is SVGEGT. CDR3 length equals 15 residues. The CDR3 nucleotides read TGTGCCAGCAGACCTAAGGGACTCGAGAACACTGAAGCTTTCTTT. Residues: CASRPKGLENTEAFF.

In its sample, this clonotype was seen many times. The rearrangement uses TRBV15 and TRBJ1-1; 7 bases match TRBD1. V shed 4 bases and J 3 bases; nucleotides not matched to a gene: 8. This CDR3 is built from 15 residues. CDR1 is LNHNV, CDR2 YYDKDF, per germline (reference sequence). CDR3 sequence reads: CATSTWDSPYTEAFF. CDR3 nucleotides: TGTGCCACCAGCACCTGGGACAGTCCTTACACTGAAGCTTTCTTT.

This clonotype appeared many times. This chain uses TRBV11-2 with TRBJ1-6, with a weak D call TRBD1 (5 bases). The CDR3 runs 14 residues. The V end was cut by 3 bases, the J end by 6 bases, with 9 bases between. Germline V gives CDR1 SGHAT, CDR2 FQNNGV. The CDR3 DNA reads as TGTGCCAGCAGCTTGGCAGGGAGTAATTCACCCCTCCACTTT. Translating it yields CASSLAGSNSPLHF.

Concerning this clonotype: A much bigger clone sits one base away, suggesting this may be a read error. The CDR3 carries no conserved terminal phenylalanine or tryptophan, so it likely arises from a read error. The chain recombines TRBV7-2 with TRBJ2-7; 10 nucleotides line up with TRBD2. This CDR3 is built from 15 residues. In germline, CDR1 is SGHTA, CDR2 FQGNSA. V lost 3 bases to trimming and J lost 2 bases; unmatched junction nucleotides: 4. The CDR3 sequence: CASSLRTSGPYEQYL. In nucleotides, the CDR3 is TGTGCCAGCAGCTTGCGGACTAGCGGCCCCTACGAGCAGTACCTC.

This clonotype was counted many times. The V and J genes are TRBV10-3 and TRBJ2-7, with 9 bases fitting TRBD2. Trimming at V came to 0 bases and at J to 5 bases, leaving 8 bases not matched to a gene. In germline, CDR1 is ENHRY, CDR2 SYGVKD. CDR3 length: 16 amino acids. The CDR3 DNA is TGTGCCATCAGTGAGTCATTGCGGGAGGGCCTTAACGAGCAGTACTTC. Amino acids: CAISESLREGLNEQYF.

This clonotype was counted ten times or more. This rearrangement joins TRBV5-6 to TRBJ2-3; 9 nucleotides match TRBD2. Germline CDR1 is SGHDT and CDR2 is YYEEEE. J gave up 1 base and V 5 bases, and 8 bases lay outside the gene matches. The length of the CDR3 is 16 residues. CDR3 nucleotides: TGTGCCAGCAGGTTAATAGCGGGAGAAGGCACAGATACGCAGTATTTT. This gives the protein CASRLIAGEGTDTQYF.

This clonotype was counted ten times or more. The J gene is TRBJ2-1, the V gene TRBV11-1; 9 bases are shared with TRBD2. With 1 base clipped from V and 8 bases from J, the junction kept 3 bases outside the gene matches. Germline lookup yields CDR1 SGHAT and CDR2 FQDESV (reference sequence). There are 14 residues in the CDR3. The CDR3: CASSLVAGVDEQFF. The CDR3 DNA sequence: TGTGCCAGCAGCTTAGTAGCGGGGGTTGATGAGCAGTTCTTC.

Turning to this clonotype: A clone one base away is much larger, so this may be a read error. This chain links TRBV6-2 or TRBV6-3 with TRBJ2-3, with D unresolved. CDR1 and CDR2 (germline): MNHEY, SVGEGT. This CDR3 spans 12 amino acids. V was pared by 6 bases and J by 2 bases, with 6 bases between. For the CDR3, the DNA is TGTGCCAGCAGGGCGACCACAGATACGCAGTATTTT. Its translation is CASRATTDTQYF.

This clonotype has ten or more counts. The V call is TRBV5-1, the J call TRBJ1-2; D gene uncertain. The germline V and J ends were trimmed by 0 bases and 6 bases, with 9 bases remaining between them. The germline V gene encodes CDR1 SGHRS and CDR2 YFSETQ. The CDR3 totals 13 residues. The CDR3 nucleotides are TGCGCCAGCAGCTTGGATGGCGGTGATGGCTACACCTTC. This gives the protein CASSLDGGDGYTF.

This rearrangement joins TRBV19 to TRBJ1-5; D not resolved. V was pared by 6 bases and J by 2 bases, with 14 bases between. The CDR3 sequence is 15 residues long. Germline V CDR1 and CDR2: LNHDA, SQIVND (reference sequence). CDR3: CASRSGESGNQPQHF. Written as DNA, the CDR3 is TGTGCCAGTAGATCCGGGGAGTCGGGCAATCAGCCCCAGCATTTT.

This clonotype has at least ten counts. The rearrangement joins TRBV30 to TRBJ2-7, with D uncertain. Germline loops: CDR1 GTSNPN, CDR2 SVGIG (reference sequence). V was shortened by 0 bases and J by 0 bases, with 6 bases between the two germline ends. The CDR3 length is 13 residues. DNA of the CDR3: TGTGCCTGGAGTGTCGGTGGCTCCTACGAGCAGTACTTC. Translated: CAWSVGGSYEQYF.

This clonotype showed up just a few times. This may stem from a read error, because a much larger clone lies one nucleotide away. V and J are TRBV6-4 and TRBJ2-1; D is possibly TRBD1 or TRBD2 (5 bases each). The length of the CDR3 is 12 residues. Germline assignment: CDR1 MRHNA and CDR2 SNTAGT. V lost 1 base and J 7 bases, leaving 5 bases between the germline ends. The CDR3: CASSDWGNEQFF. CDR3 nucleotide sequence: TGTGCCAGCAGTGACTGGGGGAATGAGCAGTTCTTC.

This clonotype was recorded at least ten times. This chain uses TRBV19 with TRBJ1-5; no reliable D call. Germline V lookup: CDR1 LNHDA, CDR2 SQIVND (reference sequence). The CDR3 length is 12 residues. Deletions cut 1 base from V and 12 bases from J, with 10 bases between. The DNA of the CDR3 is TGTGCCAGTAGTATAGGTGCAGGTGACCAGCATTTT. The encoded protein is CASSIGAGDQHF.